These 6 T cell receptor beta chains were all obtained from the same sample, sequenced in a study of blood T cell repertoires in COVID-19. Libraries were prepared by immunoSEQ multiplex PCR; TCRdb keeps only in-frame clonotypes and omits some of them. The sample records about 160,000 clones, around nine tenths being singletons. Sample: peripheral blood. Receptors were obtained from a woman in her seventies with COVID-19, enrolled during active disease.

The chain combines TRBV11-3 with TRBJ2-7, with 7 bases matching TRBD2. Losses at the gene ends were 1 base for V and 3 bases for J; bases not matched to a gene: 15. The CDR3 has 18 amino acids. Germline V gene lookup returns CDR1 SGHNT and CDR2 YENEEA. The CDR3 region is CASSLAREVIGACYEQYF. CDR3 coding DNA: TGTGCCAGCAGCTTAGCCCGGGAGGTCATAGGGGCTTGCTACGAGCAGTACTTC.

CDR3 bases: TGTGCCAGCAGCCCGGGAGGCGATAGATATGGCTACACCTTC. It specifies CASSPGGDRYGYTF. V is TRBV5-4 and J is TRBJ1-2; no clear D. Germline values: CDR1 SGHNT, CDR2 YYREEE (reference sequence). Trimming pared 4 bases from V and 5 bases from J, leaving 15 bases between. There are 14 residues in the CDR3.

This chain connects TRBV18 to TRBJ1-2, with TRBD1 identical over 8 bases. Per germline, CDR1 KGHSH and CDR2 LQKENI. J was trimmed by 2 bases and V by 1 base; bases with no gene match: 9. This CDR3 region has 17 residues. This chain's CDR3 is CASSPLGQGRSNYGYTF. The CDR3, as DNA: TGTGCCAGCTCACCACTCGGACAGGGTCGATCGAACTATGGCTACACCTTC.

The gene calls are TRBV24-1 and TRBJ2-7; TRBD1 is a possible D gene (5 bases). Between the trimmed V and J ends, which lost 2 bases and 3 bases, there was a span of 7 bases. The CDR3 consists of 13 residues. Per the germline V gene, CDR1 is KGHDR and CDR2 is SFDVKD. The CDR3 DNA is TGTGCCACCAGTGATTCGACAGACTACGAGCAGTACTTC. This codes for CATSDSTDYEQYF.

V is TRBV5-6 and J is TRBJ1-2, with 10 bases that match TRBD1. Looked up from germline, CDR1 is SGHDT and CDR2 is YYEEEE. CDR3 length: 14 amino acids. V gave up 4 bases and J gave up 7 bases; unmatched junction bases: 7. CDR3 region: CASSRDRGYSGYTF. CDR3 DNA sequence: TGTGCCAGCAGCAGGGACAGGGGTTATAGTGGCTACACCTTC.

This clone was observed a handful of times. This chain joins TRBV7-8 and TRBJ1-6; D not certain. CDR1 is SGHVS, CDR2 FQNEAQ, per germline. V gave up 1 base and J gave up 8 bases, with 6 bases separating them. CDR3 size: 13 residues. In nucleotides, the CDR3 is TGTGCCAGCAGCTTAGAGAGGGATTCACCCCTCCACTTT. Translated, it gives CASSLERDSPLHF.